This TCR beta chain appears in the sequencing data of a study of Ad26.COV2.S vaccination and SARS-CoV-2 variants. The wider study: Trial arm assignment for the donor was COV1001 Ad26.COV2.S. The vaccine Ad26.COV2.S was put into the muscle once, or twice with 56 days between.

Study-wide results and caveats: Comparability of non-spike TCR breadth was observed across vaccine and placebo recipients.

This sample's treatment: some 20 received Ad26.COV2.S at low or high dose, single or two shots; 5 received placebo; per-sample allocation not given. Day 63 after the first vaccine or placebo injection was the time point for sampling. In Boston, the donor was an adult between 18-55 years of age. Germline V gene lookup returns CDR1 MNHEY and CDR2 SMNVEV (reference sequence). The length of the CDR3 is 13 residues. V trimming: 10 bases; J trimming: 7 bases; junction bases outside the gene matches: 6. The protocol was immunoSEQ multiplex PCR, while the TCRdb copy is restricted to in-frame clones and leaves out a portion. This repertoire shows about 480,000 clones, around 88% found once; its top ten account for around 13%. Comments on this clone: Its specificity is not known.

The rearrangement joins TRBV27 to TRBJ2-1; TRBD2 aligns across 11 bases. Sequencing used peripheral blood, obtained in a trial of Ad26.COV2.S vaccine versus placebo. This clonotype was sampled from a person between 18 and 59 years old who received the Ad26.COV2.S COVID-19 vaccine or a placebo. The CDR3 spells CATAPSGRNEQFF. CDR3 in DNA: TGTGCCACCGCCCCTAGCGGGAGGAATGAGCAGTTCTTC.